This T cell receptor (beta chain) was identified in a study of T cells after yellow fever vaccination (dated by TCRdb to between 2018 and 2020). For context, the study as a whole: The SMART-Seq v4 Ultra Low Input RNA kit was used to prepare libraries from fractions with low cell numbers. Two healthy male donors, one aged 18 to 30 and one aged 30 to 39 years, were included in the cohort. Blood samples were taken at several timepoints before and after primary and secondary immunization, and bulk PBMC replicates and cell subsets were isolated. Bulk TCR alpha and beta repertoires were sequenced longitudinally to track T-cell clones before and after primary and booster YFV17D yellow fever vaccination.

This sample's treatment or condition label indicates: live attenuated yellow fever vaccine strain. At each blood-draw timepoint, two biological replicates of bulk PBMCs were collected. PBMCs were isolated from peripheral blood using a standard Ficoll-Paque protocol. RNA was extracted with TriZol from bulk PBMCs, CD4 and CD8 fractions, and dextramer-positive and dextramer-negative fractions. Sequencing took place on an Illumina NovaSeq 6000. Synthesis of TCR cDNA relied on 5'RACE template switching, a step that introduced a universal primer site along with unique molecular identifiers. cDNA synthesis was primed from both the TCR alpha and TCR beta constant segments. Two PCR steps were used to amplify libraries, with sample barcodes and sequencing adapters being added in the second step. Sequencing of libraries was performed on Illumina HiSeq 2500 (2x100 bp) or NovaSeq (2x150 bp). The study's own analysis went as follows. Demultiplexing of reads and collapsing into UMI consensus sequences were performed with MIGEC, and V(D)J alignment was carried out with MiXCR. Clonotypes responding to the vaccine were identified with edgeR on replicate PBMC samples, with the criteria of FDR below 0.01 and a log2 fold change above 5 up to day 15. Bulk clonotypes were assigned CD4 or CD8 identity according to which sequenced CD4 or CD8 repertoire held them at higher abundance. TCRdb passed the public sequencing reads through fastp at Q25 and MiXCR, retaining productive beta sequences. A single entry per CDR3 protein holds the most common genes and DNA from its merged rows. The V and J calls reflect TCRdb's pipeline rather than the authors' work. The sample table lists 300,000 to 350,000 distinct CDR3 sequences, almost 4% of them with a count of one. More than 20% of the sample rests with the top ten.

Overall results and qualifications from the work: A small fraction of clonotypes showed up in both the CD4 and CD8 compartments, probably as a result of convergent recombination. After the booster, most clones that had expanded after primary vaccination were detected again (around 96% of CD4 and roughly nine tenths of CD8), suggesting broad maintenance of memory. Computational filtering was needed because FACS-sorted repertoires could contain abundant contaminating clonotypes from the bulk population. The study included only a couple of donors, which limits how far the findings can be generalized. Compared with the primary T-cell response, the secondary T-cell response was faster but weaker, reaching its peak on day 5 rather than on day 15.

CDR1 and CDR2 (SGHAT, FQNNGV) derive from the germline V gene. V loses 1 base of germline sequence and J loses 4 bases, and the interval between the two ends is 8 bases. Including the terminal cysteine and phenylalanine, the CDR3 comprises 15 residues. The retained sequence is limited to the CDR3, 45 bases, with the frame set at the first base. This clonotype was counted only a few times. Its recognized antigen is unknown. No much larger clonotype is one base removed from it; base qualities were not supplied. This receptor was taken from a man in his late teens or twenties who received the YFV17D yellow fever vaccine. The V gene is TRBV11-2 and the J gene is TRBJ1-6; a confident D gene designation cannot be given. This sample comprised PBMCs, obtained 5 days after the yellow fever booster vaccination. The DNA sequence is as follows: TGTGCCAGCAGCTTAGGGCAGTTTTATAATTCACCCCTCCACTTT. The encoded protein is CASSLGQFYNSPLHF.